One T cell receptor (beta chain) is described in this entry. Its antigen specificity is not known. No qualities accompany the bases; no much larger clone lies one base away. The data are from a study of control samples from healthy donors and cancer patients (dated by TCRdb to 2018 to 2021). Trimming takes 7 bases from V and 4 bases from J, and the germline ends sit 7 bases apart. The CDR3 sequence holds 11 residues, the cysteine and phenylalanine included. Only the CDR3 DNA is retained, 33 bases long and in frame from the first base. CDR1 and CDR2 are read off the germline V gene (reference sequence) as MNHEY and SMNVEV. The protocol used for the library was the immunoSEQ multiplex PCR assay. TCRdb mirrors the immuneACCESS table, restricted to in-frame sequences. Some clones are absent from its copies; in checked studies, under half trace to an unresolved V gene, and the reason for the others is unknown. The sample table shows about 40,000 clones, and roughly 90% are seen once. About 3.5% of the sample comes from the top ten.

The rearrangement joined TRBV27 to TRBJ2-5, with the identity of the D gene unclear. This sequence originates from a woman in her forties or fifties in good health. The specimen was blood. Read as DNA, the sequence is TGTGCCAGCACTGACCGAGAGACCCAGTACTTC. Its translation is CASTDRETQYF.